The 31 T cell receptor beta chains below were found in one sample sequenced in a study of T cells expressing NK-cell markers. Reanalyzing the 5' RACE reads, TCRdb keeps one entry per CDR3 protein, without DNA. The table lists under 500,000 distinct CDR3 sequences. The specimen was blood T cells: a sorted CD56 or NKG2C T cell subset, CD4+ or CD8+ T cells, or bulk PBMC T cells (not recorded which). The receptors stem from a woman aged 18-70 years in good health.

CDR3 loop: CASSLLAGTEAQYF. This chain links TRBV5-1 with TRBJ2-3; the TRBD2 assignment by TCRdb is unverifiable without DNA. The germline V gene has CDR1 SGHRS and CDR2 YFSETQ. This CDR3 is 14 amino acids long.

CDR3 amino acids: CASSPRTVSSYEQYF. The chain uses TRBV12-3 or TRBV12-4 and TRBJ2-7. The CDR3 loop spans 15 amino acids.

The rearrangement joins TRBV2 to TRBJ2-7; checking the TCRdb D call of TRBD1 is not possible without DNA. Looked up from germline, CDR1 is SNHLY and CDR2 is FYNNEI. This CDR3 has 14 residues. The CDR3 region is CASRVRDIAYEQYF.

The rearrangement uses TRBV7-8 and TRBJ1-1; the D call of TRBD1 rests on TCRdb alone, since no DNA is present to check it. The germline V gene has CDR1 SGHVS and CDR2 FQNEAQ. CDR3 length: 16 residues. Here the CDR3 reads CASSSDRGQGDTEAFF.

The rearrangement uses TRBV28 and TRBJ2-1; no DNA is available, so the TRBD1 call from TCRdb remains unchecked. This CDR3 is 16 amino acids long. Per the germline V gene, CDR1 is MDHEN and CDR2 is SYDVKM. The CDR3 region is CASSSPGRGMNNEQFF. The variable domain in full, completed from reference TRBV28 and TRBJ2-1, reads DVKVTQSSRYLVKRTGEKVFLECVQDMDHENMFWYRQDPGLGLRLIYFSYDVKMKEKGDIPEGYSVSREKKERFSLILESASTNQTSMYLCASSSPGRGMNNEQFFGPGTRLTVL.

The chain has TRBV10-2 and TRBJ1-5; the TRBD1 assignment by TCRdb is unverifiable without DNA. Per germline, CDR1 WSHSY and CDR2 SAAADI. This CDR3 region has 13 residues. The CDR3 protein is CATRAGGSQPQHF.

The chain has TRBV20-1 and TRBJ1-2; checking the TCRdb D call of TRBD1 is not possible without DNA. Germline values: CDR1 DFQATT, CDR2 SNEGSKA (reference sequence). The CDR3 is made up of 12 amino acids. The CDR3 sequence: CSARDGMRSDTF.

The chain is built from TRBV5-4 and TRBJ2-7. Per germline, CDR1 SGHNT and CDR2 YYREEE (reference sequence). The CDR3 consists of 13 residues. The chain's CDR3 is CASSQAQTYEQYF.

The chain joins TRBV5-1 to TRBJ1-1; TCRdb's assignment of TRBD1 cannot be checked, as there is no DNA. Germline V lookup: CDR1 SGHRS, CDR2 YFSETQ. The CDR3 is 15 amino acids. CDR3 in amino acids: CASSLGQSVSTEAFF.

The chain's CDR3 is CSVVVGRSLRDTQYF. The rearrangement uses TRBV29-1 and TRBJ2-3; no DNA is available, so the TRBD2 call from TCRdb remains unchecked. The CDR3 is 15 residues long. Germline values: CDR1 SQVTM, CDR2 ANQGSEA.

The chain carries TRBV7-2 and TRBJ1-1; the TRBD1 assignment by TCRdb is unverifiable without DNA. In germline, CDR1 is SGHTA, CDR2 FQGNSA. The CDR3 is made up of 15 amino acids. Here the CDR3 reads CASKPEMGGNTEAFF.

This rearrangement joins TRBV20-1 to TRBJ2-3. This CDR3 comprises 13 residues. Germline-derived CDR1 and CDR2 are DFQATT and SNEGSKA (reference sequence). CDR3: CSARGDGTDTQYF.

V and J are TRBV5-1 and TRBJ1-5; the TCRdb D gene call, TRBD1, has no DNA to confirm it. The CDR3 is 15 residues long. The germline V gene encodes CDR1 SGHRS and CDR2 YFSETQ. This CDR3 reads CASSLEAGVNQPQHF.

The rearrangement links TRBV29-1 to TRBJ2-7; the D gene TCRdb calls, TRBD2, cannot be checked with no DNA. The CDR3 loop spans 13 amino acids. Looked up from germline, CDR1 is SQVTM and CDR2 is ANQGSEA. The CDR3 is CSVMTSGTYEQYF.

The rearrangement uses TRBV20-1 and TRBJ2-1; TCRdb's assignment of TRBD1 cannot be checked, as there is no DNA. The CDR3 sequence is 16 residues long. Looked up from germline, CDR1 is DFQATT and CDR2 is SNEGSKA (reference sequence). Here the CDR3 reads CSAAPGTGGPYNEQFF.

The rearrangement links TRBV29-1 to TRBJ2-7; TCRdb picks TRBD2, but there is no DNA to check that call. Looked up from germline, CDR1 is SQVTM and CDR2 is ANQGSEA. This CDR3 region has 14 residues. CDR3 sequence reads: CSVGYSGSFYEQYF.

The chain carries TRBV4-1 and TRBJ1-4; TCRdb's D gene call, TRBD1, goes unchecked for lack of DNA. Germline V gene lookup returns CDR1 MGHRA and CDR2 YSYEKL. CDR3 length: 16 amino acids. CDR3 residues: CASSQAGQATNEKLFF.

The rearrangement uses TRBV28 and TRBJ2-7; as DNA is missing, the TRBD2 call by TCRdb cannot be tested. Germline V gene data show CDR1 as MDHEN and CDR2 as SYDVKM. This CDR3 region has 16 residues. CDR3 protein: CASSFRSGRLPYEQYF.

The rearrangement links TRBV28 to TRBJ2-4. Germline CDR1 reads MDHEN; CDR2 reads SYDVKM. CDR3 length: 14 residues. The CDR3 region is CASSVGSAKNIQYF.

The V and J genes are TRBV12-3 or TRBV12-4 and TRBJ2-5; TCRdb lists TRBD2, though no DNA is available to test this call. The CDR3 is 16 residues long. CDR3 residues: CASTYCGGYCQETQYF.

The CDR3 reads CSARQGNQETQYF. The chain recombines TRBV20-1 with TRBJ2-5. This CDR3 is 13 amino acids long. CDR1 is DFQATT, CDR2 SNEGSKA, per germline (reference sequence).

This CDR3 is CASSTYLSTDTQYF. V and J are TRBV7-2 and TRBJ2-3. The CDR3 extends over 14 amino acids. Germline assignment: CDR1 SGHTA and CDR2 FQGNSA.

CDR3 sequence reads: CSARETGTAYGYTF. The chain has TRBV20-1 and TRBJ1-2; TCRdb designates TRBD1, a call that cannot be tested without DNA. The CDR3 has 14 residues. Germline V gives CDR1 DFQATT, CDR2 SNEGSKA (reference sequence).

The V gene is TRBV19, the J gene TRBJ2-1. CDR1 is LNHDA and CDR2 is SQIVND in the germline V gene (reference sequence). The CDR3 extends over 14 amino acids. CDR3 sequence reads: CASSMDYGHNEQFF.

V and J are TRBV12-3 or TRBV12-4 and TRBJ2-2; no DNA is available, so the TRBD1 call from TCRdb remains unchecked. This CDR3 has 16 amino acids. The CDR3 loop reads CASSFPRDKDSRELFF.

V and J are TRBV20-1 and TRBJ1-4. The germline V gene encodes CDR1 DFQATT and CDR2 SNEGSKA (reference sequence). This CDR3 region has 15 residues. The CDR3 spells CSAALRVGANEKLFF.

This CDR3 is CASSLGTGTEFYEQYF. This chain uses TRBV11-3 with TRBJ2-7; TCRdb calls TRBD1, which cannot be checked without DNA. The CDR3 is 16 amino acids. CDR1 SGHNT and CDR2 YENEEA come from the germline V gene.

The chain couples TRBV27 to TRBJ2-2. CDR3 length equals 12 residues. Per germline, CDR1 MNHEY and CDR2 SMNVEV (reference sequence). CDR3 loop: CASSASFGELFF.

V and J are TRBV20-1 and TRBJ1-4; TCRdb selects TRBD1, and the lack of DNA leaves this call unchecked. The CDR3 is 15 amino acids. Germline V gene sequence: CDR1 DFQATT, CDR2 SNEGSKA (reference sequence). The CDR3 is CSAKQVPGQGKGLFF.

The gene calls are TRBV7-2 and TRBJ2-2; the TCRdb call, TRBD1, lacks DNA for checking. There are 16 residues in the CDR3. CDR1 is SGHTA and CDR2 is FQGNSA in the germline V gene. The CDR3 sequence is CASSLMGAQNTGELFF.

The J gene is TRBJ2-7, the V gene TRBV21-1. TRBV21-1 is listed as a pseudogene. This CDR3 is 15 amino acids long. CDR3 residues: CASSKSASRYYEQYF.